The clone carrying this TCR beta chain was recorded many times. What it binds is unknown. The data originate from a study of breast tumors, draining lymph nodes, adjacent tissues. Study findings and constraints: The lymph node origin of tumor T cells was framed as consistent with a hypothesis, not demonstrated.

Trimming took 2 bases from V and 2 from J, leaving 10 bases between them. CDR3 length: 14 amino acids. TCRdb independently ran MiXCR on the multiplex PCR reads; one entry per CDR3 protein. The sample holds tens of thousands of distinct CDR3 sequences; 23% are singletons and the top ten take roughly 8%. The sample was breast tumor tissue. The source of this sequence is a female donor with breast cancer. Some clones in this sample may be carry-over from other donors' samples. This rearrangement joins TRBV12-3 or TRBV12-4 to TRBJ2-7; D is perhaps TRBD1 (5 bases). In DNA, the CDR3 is TGTGCCAGCAGTTTAATTGGGGCTGCCTACGAGCAGTACTTC. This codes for CASSLIGAAYEQYF.